Below, 3 T cell receptor beta chains from the same sample are listed, as sequenced in a study of regulatory dendritic cells for organ transplantation. Sorted T cells were CFSE-labeled and cultured 4 to 5 days with allogeneic regulatory or mature dendritic cells at 1:10. Antigens of these TCRs are unknown. Generated by immunoSEQ multiplex PCR, the TCRdb table keeps only in-frame clones and is missing some. The data hold some 9,300 clones, with approximately 84% observed a single time. The sequenced sample was memory CD4+ T cells from blood cultured with dendritic cells. Subset noted: CD45RO+ memory T cells. Receptors originate from a human donor in good health.

V and J are TRBV18 and TRBJ1-5, with D maybe TRBD1 (5 bases). Germline V gene lookup returns CDR1 KGHSH and CDR2 LQKENI. This CDR3 region has 15 residues. V gave up 3 bases and J gave up 3 bases, with 12 bases separating them. The chain's CDR3 is CASSPNTGANQPQHF. Written as DNA, the CDR3 is TGTGCCAGCTCACCCAATACAGGAGCCAATCAGCCCCAGCATTTT.

CDR3 DNA: TGTGCCAGCAGTTACCAGGCGGGAGGGACAGATACGCAGTATTTT. Protein sequence: CASSYQAGGTDTQYF. The V and J genes are TRBV6-5 and TRBJ2-3; 9 bases are shared with TRBD2. With V trimmed by 2 bases and J by 3 bases, 3 bases remained unmatched. Germline CDR1 MNHEY, CDR2 SVGAGI. The length of the CDR3 is 15 residues.

The gene calls are TRBV7-2 and TRBJ2-7, with 7 bases fitting TRBD1. V lost 1 base, J lost 3 bases, and 6 bases stayed unmatched. Per germline, CDR1 SGHTA and CDR2 FQGNSA. The CDR3 has 15 amino acids. In DNA, the CDR3 is TGTGCCAGCAGCTTAGACAGGGGAATTGACTACGAGCAGTACTTC. Encoded protein: CASSLDRGIDYEQYF. Full variable domain (rest looked up from reference TRBV7-2 and TRBJ2-7): GAGVSQSPSNKVTEKGKDVELRCDPISGHTALYWYRQSLGQGLEFLIYFQGNSAPDKSGLPSDRFSAERTGGSVSTLTIQRTQQEDSAVYLCASSLDRGIDYEQYFGPGTRLTVT.